This TCR beta chain was recorded in a study of vaccination and CD4 T cells after COVID-19. As for the study in general: Every participant had a vaccine, which was either BNT162b2 or mRNA-1273, given in two doses. The control cultures got either a CEFX pool, an HIV-1 Nef pool, or no peptide at all. Study outcomes and limitations: SARS-CoV-2-reactive clonotypes showed a nonsignificant median rise from about 20 to 38.

This clonotype was recorded only once. Its antigen is as yet unknown. The Oncomine TCR Beta short-read assay was applied to DNA of cultured CD4+ T cells. TCRdb called the PCR reads again in MiXCR, with one record for every CDR3 protein. The table has approximately 12,000 distinct CDR3 sequences, about 32% seen once. The treatment was: approximately 9-day PBMC culture with coronavirus spike peptide pools or control peptides (ViraFEST assay). The germline V gene encodes CDR1 ENHRY and CDR2 SYGVKD. This CDR3 has 14 residues. V lost 10 bases and J lost 0; bases outside the gene matches: 3. The receptor's source is a human donor who received a COVID-19 vaccine. The chain joins TRBV10-3 to TRBJ2-7; 13 nucleotides align to TRBD2. The sample in question was CD4+ T cells from blood, cultured in vitro, obtained before SARS-CoV-2 vaccination. CDR3 amino acids: CATRTSGGSYEQYF. CDR3 sequence (DNA): TGTGCCACTAGGACTAGCGGGGGCTCCTACGAGCAGTACTTC.